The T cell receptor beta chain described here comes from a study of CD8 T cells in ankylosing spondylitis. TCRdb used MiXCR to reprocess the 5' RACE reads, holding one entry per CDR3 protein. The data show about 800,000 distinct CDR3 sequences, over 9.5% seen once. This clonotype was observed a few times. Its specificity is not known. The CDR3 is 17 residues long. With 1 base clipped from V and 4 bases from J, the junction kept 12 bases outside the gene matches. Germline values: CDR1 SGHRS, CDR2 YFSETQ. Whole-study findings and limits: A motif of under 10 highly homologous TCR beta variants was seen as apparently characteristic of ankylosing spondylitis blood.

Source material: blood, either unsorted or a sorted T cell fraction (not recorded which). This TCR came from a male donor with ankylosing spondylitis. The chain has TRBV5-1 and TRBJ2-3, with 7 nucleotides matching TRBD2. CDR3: CASSLNYPGGGADTQYF. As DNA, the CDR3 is TGCGCCAGCAGCTTGAACTACCCTGGCGGGGGTGCAGATACGCAGTATTTT.